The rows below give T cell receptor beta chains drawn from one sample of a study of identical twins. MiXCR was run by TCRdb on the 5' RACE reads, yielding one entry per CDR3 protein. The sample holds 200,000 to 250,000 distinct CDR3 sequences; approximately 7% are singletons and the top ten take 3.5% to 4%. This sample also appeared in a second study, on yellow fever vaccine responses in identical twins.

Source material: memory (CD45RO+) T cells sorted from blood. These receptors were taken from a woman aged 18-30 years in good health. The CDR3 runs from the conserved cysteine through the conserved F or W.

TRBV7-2 CASSLVGIAASDTQYF
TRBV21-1 CASSIGRQERAKNIQYF
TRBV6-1 CASRNRVGNEQFF
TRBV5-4 CASSFFSVVYNEQFF
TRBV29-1 CSVEKGPGRMNTEAFF
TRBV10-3 CAISDAQSSYNSPLHF
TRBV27 CASSGRGRQTEAFF
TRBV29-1 CSVEGPDRPSGYTF
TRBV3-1 CASSQEAPGVGEKLFF
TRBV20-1 CSARDLLVDTGELFF
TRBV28 CASSSLTAKPGRNYGYTF
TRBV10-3 CAISESVDEQYF
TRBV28 CASSLRGRDNEQFF
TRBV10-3 CAIRPGQSYEQYF
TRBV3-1 CASSQAGRGNTEAFF
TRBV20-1 CSATPGASYEQYF
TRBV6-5 CASSYRHLTSNTGELFF
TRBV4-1 CASSQAASGGGETQYF
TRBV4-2 CASSHVGLAGEQFF
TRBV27 CASRGLAGYTDTQYF
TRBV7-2 CASSLEVTRTVSNQPQHF
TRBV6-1 CASSEGFQETQYF
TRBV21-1 CASSKRGRGWDIQYF
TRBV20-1 CSATRMGGQPQHF
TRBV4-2 CASSQPGLPYNEQFF
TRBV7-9 CASSLESGTETQYF
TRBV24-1 CATSDRLAGVYEQYF
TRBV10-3 CAIRRSFMNTEAFF
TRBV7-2 CASGGGTGKNTQYF
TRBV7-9 CASSPGGLVTDTQYF
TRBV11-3 CASRGPSYNEQFF
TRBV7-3 CASSLSGLAGGRTDTQYF
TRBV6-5 CASSYSERGNTEAFF
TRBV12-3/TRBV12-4 CASSPTGGGGGQYF
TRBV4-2 CASSQFIQGSNNQPQHF
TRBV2 CASSEENSGGNEQFF
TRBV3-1 CASSPSGPYNEQFF
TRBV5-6 CASSFKQTSTDTQYF
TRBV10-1 CASSDGYEQYF
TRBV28 CASSLYPAGALGGEQYF
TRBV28 CASSPPTYNEQFF
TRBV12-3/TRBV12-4 CASSSGTTHYGYTF
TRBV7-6 CASSLALPSEGKKVNEQFF
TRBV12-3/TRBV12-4 CASSSTGTFEQYF
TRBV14 CASSQELQETQYF
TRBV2 CASSWGQGIGETQYF
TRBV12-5 CASGGQGWEQYF
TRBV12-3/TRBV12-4 CASTSRWVGQGGDGYTF
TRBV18 CASSTAGTDNQPQHF
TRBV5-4 CASSLGQGVGNEQFF
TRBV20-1 CSAAPGQGSGNSPLHF
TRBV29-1 CSAGTGQGLIHEQYF
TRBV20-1 CSARDSGRAKSSYNEQFF
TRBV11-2 CASSLRDTIPVGQFF
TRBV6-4 CASSDTRGGTDTQYF
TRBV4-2 CASSQDGGLSIQETQYF
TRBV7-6 CASSLSDSRTDTQYF
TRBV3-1 CASSLQTANQPQHF
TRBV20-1 CSAKQGYGYTF